The 32 T cell receptor beta chains below were found in one sample sequenced in a study of blood T cell repertoires in COVID-19. The method was immunoSEQ multiplex PCR; TCRdb's version includes in-frame clones alone and lacks a portion of them. This repertoire shows 200,000 to 300,000 clones, 75% to 90% found once; its top ten account for 27%. The sequencing input was peripheral blood. These receptors originate from a man aged 40-49 years with acute or convalescent COVID-19.

The chain uses TRBV19 and TRBJ1-4; 8 nucleotides line up with TRBD1. Losses at the gene ends were 6 bases for V and 4 bases for J; bases not matched to a gene: 7. Per germline, CDR1 LNHDA and CDR2 SQIVND (reference sequence). This CDR3 comprises 15 residues. CDR3 loop: CASRDRDRRNEKLFF. The CDR3 DNA follows: TGTGCCAGTAGAGACCGGGACAGGCGTAATGAAAAACTGTTTTTT.

This chain connects TRBV5-1 to TRBJ2-7, with 7 bases lining up with TRBD2. The germline V gene has CDR1 SGHRS and CDR2 YFSETQ. V lost 0 bases, J lost 6 bases, and 9 bases stayed unmatched. The CDR3 sequence is 15 residues long. DNA for the CDR3: TGCGCCAGCAGCTTGGAGCCCTCGGGGAGGGCCGAGCAGTACTTC. This codes for CASSLEPSGRAEQYF.

This chain joins TRBV10-2 and TRBJ2-5, with D perhaps matching TRBD2 (5 bases). The V gene lost 4 bases and the J gene lost 4 bases, with 7 bases spanning the gap. CDR3 size: 12 residues. The germline CDR1 and CDR2 sequences are WSHSY and SAAADI. The CDR3 reads CASSVGAETQYF. CDR3 bases: TGCGCCAGCAGTGTGGGAGCAGAGACCCAGTACTTC.

The rearrangement joins TRBV5-6 to TRBJ1-2; a weak D match, TRBD1 (5 bases). The CDR3 sequence is 13 residues long. The V end lost 4 bases, the J end lost 11 bases, and 18 bases lay between the germline ends. Germline CDR1 SGHDT, CDR2 YYEEEE. The CDR3 protein is CASSPRPGRWYTF. The CDR3, as DNA: TGTGCCAGCAGCCCCCGGCCAGGGCGCTGGTACACCTTC.

The V and J genes are TRBV6-2 or TRBV6-3 and TRBJ2-2; the match to TRBD2 covers 9 bases. Trimming cost V 4 bases and J 5 bases; bases outside gene matches: 5. Germline V gene data show CDR1 as MNHEY and CDR2 as SVGEGT. CDR3 length equals 15 residues. CDR3 loop: CASSWGLAGTGELFF. The CDR3 nucleotides read TGTGCCAGCAGTTGGGGGCTAGCGGGAACCGGGGAGCTGTTTTTT.

CDR3 sequence: CATARAAGGVYSPLHF. DNA for the CDR3: TGTGCCACCGCAAGGGCTGCAGGGGGCGTTTATTCACCCCTCCACTTT. V usage is TRBV15 and J usage is TRBJ1-6; 8 bases map to TRBD1. CDR1 is LNHNV, CDR2 YYDKDF, per germline (reference sequence). The CDR3 is 16 amino acids. Trimming at V came to 8 bases and at J to 8 bases, leaving 14 bases not matched to a gene.

The chain links TRBV10-3 to TRBJ2-1; 11 nucleotides align to TRBD2. This CDR3 is built from 22 residues. The V and J ends lost 0 bases and 1 base, in that order; junction bases with no gene match: 17. The germline V gene has CDR1 ENHRY and CDR2 SYGVKD. The DNA of the CDR3 is TGTGCCATCAGTGAGTCGCAAGCAGTCGGTAGCGGGAGGGTGAGATCCTACAATGAGCAGTTCTTC. Translation gives CAISESQAVGSGRVRSYNEQFF.

The V and J genes are TRBV7-2 and TRBJ2-7; D may be TRBD2 (6 bases). This CDR3 contains 13 residues. V lost 2 bases and J 7 bases, leaving 12 bases between the germline ends. From germline, CDR1 is SGHTA and CDR2 FQGNSA. CDR3 bases: TGTGCCAGCAGCTTAACCGGGAGAGGAGAGCAGTACTTC. Translated: CASSLTGRGEQYF.

This clone has more than one count but fewer than ten. The V call is TRBV5-1, the J call TRBJ1-1; D is unresolved. CDR1 is SGHRS, CDR2 YFSETQ, per germline. The CDR3 runs to 14 residues. The V gene lost 0 bases and the J gene lost 3 bases, with 9 bases spanning the gap. CDR3 sequence reads: CASSLVLRDTEAFF. The CDR3 region has the DNA TGCGCCAGCAGCTTGGTACTGCGGGACACTGAAGCTTTCTTT.

There are a few counts of this clone. The chain couples TRBV4-3 to TRBJ2-7; D possibly corresponds to TRBD1 (5 bases). V shed 0 bases and J shed 7 bases, with 10 bases lying between them. Germline lookup yields CDR1 LGHNA and CDR2 YSLEER. The CDR3 is 13 amino acids. In DNA form, the CDR3 reads TGCGCCAGCAGCCAAGACAGGGATCGGGAGCAGTACTTC. Its translation: CASSQDRDREQYF.

This clone was observed once. This chain uses TRBV18 with TRBJ2-2; D possibly corresponds to TRBD2 (6 bases). V shed 5 bases and J shed 3 bases, with 19 bases lying between them. CDR1 is KGHSH and CDR2 is LQKENI in the germline V gene. The CDR3 sequence is 17 residues long. DNA for the CDR3: TGTGCCAGCTCAGTCCCGGGTAGCGGAGCTTACACCGGGGAGCTGTTTTTT. It yields the protein CASSVPGSGAYTGELFF.

The V call is TRBV7-9, the J call TRBJ2-3; 13 positions agree with TRBD2. J was trimmed by 6 bases and V by 8 bases; bases with no gene match: 5. CDR1 is SEHNR, CDR2 FQNEAQ, per germline (reference sequence). This CDR3 spans 14 amino acids. The CDR3 is CASSGLAGVDTQYF. The CDR3 bases are TGTGCCAGCTCAGGACTAGCGGGAGTGGATACGCAGTATTTT.

The genes are TRBV27 and TRBJ2-5; TRBD2 matches 13 bases. CDR1 MNHEY and CDR2 SMNVEV come from the germline V gene (reference sequence). The CDR3 covers 18 residues. V gave up 6 bases and J gave up 3 bases; unmatched junction bases: 13. The CDR3 coding sequence is TGTGCCAGCAGCATTGTCGGACTAGCGGGAGAGGTTAAAGAGACCCAGTACTTC. This translates into CASSIVGLAGEVKETQYF.

V and J are TRBV30 and TRBJ1-1, with D possibly TRBD1 on 5 matching bases. The germline V gene encodes CDR1 GTSNPN and CDR2 SVGIG (reference sequence). The CDR3 covers 13 residues. Trimming took 3 bases from V and 2 from J, leaving 10 bases between them. The CDR3 sequence is CAWRAQANTEAFF. Here the CDR3 DNA reads TGTGCCTGGAGAGCACAGGCTAACACTGAAGCTTTCTTT.

The V gene is TRBV27, the J gene TRBJ1-2, with 8 bases lining up with TRBD1. Germline V gene data show CDR1 as MNHEY and CDR2 as SMNVEV (reference sequence). V gave up 5 bases and J gave up 4 bases; unmatched junction bases: 6. This CDR3 contains 14 residues. The CDR3 sequence: CASSPQGALYGYTF. In DNA, the CDR3 is TGTGCCAGCAGTCCTCAGGGGGCTCTCTATGGCTACACCTTC.

This clone has more than one count but fewer than ten. CDR3 nucleotide sequence: TGCGCCAGCAGCCAAGATCCTAGCGGGAGAGAAGAGACCCAGTACTTC. Residues: CASSQDPSGREETQYF. This chain uses TRBV4-1 with TRBJ2-5; the match to TRBD2 covers 10 bases. V lost 0 bases, J lost 3 bases, and 4 bases stayed unmatched. The CDR3 runs to 16 residues. The germline CDR1 and CDR2 sequences are MGHRA and YSYEKL.

This chain links TRBV6-5 with TRBJ1-1; D is possibly TRBD1 (6 bases). V lost 6 bases and J 11 bases, leaving 19 bases between the germline ends. Germline lookup yields CDR1 MNHEY and CDR2 SVGAGI. The CDR3 length is 13 residues. DNA for the CDR3: TGTGCCAGCAGCCAGAAGATCAGGGGCAGGGCTTTCTTT. This codes for CASSQKIRGRAFF.

The chain carries TRBV6-2 or TRBV6-3 and TRBJ2-7; 8 bases are shared with TRBD1. Trimming removed 5 bases from V and 7 bases from J; junction bases left unmatched: 4. The CDR3 has 12 amino acids. CDR1 is MNHEY and CDR2 is SVGEGT in the germline V gene. The CDR3, as DNA: TGTGCCAGCAGTCGGACAGGGAATGAGCAGTACTTC. It translates to CASSRTGNEQYF.

A remark on this clone: The same CDR3 arises from other DNA sequences in this sample as well. The rearrangement links TRBV3-1 (or the pseudogene TRBV3-2) to TRBJ2-2; 7 nucleotides align to TRBD2. Germline V gene sequence: CDR1 LGHDT, CDR2 YNNKEL (reference sequence). V shed 1 base and J 3 bases; nucleotides not matched to a gene: 14. The CDR3 has 19 amino acids. For the CDR3, the DNA is TGTGCCAGCAGCCAAGGTCGGGGAGGGGACGTGGGGGACACCGGGGAGCTGTTTTTT. Encoded protein: CASSQGRGGDVGDTGELFF.

The rearrangement links TRBV7-3 to TRBJ1-1; D is undetermined. From germline, CDR1 is SGHTA and CDR2 FQGTGA. This CDR3 comprises 16 residues. V dropped 4 bases and J dropped 5 bases, with 20 bases sitting between them. The CDR3 region has the DNA TGTGCCAGCAGCTCGGGTCTTTTGGGAAGAGGGACTGAAGCTTTCTTT. Translating it yields CASSSGLLGRGTEAFF.

This sequence joins TRBV14 and TRBJ1-1; D ambiguous. Trimming took 4 bases from V and 6 from J, leaving 12 bases between them. CDR1 is SGHDN, CDR2 FVKESK, per germline. The CDR3 covers 13 residues. In DNA, the CDR3 is TGTGCCAGCAGCCGAGCCAGCGGGCCTGAAGCTTTCTTT. Protein: CASSRASGPEAFF. Complete variable domain (other parts from reference TRBV14 and TRBJ1-1): EAGVTQFPSHSVIEKGQTVTLRCDPISGHDNLYWYRRVMGKEIKFLLHFVKESKQDESGMPNNRFLAERTGGTYSTLKVQPAELEDSGVYFCASSRASGPEAFFGQGTRLTVV.

CDR3 in amino acids: CASSSMDRAAFF. The CDR3 coding sequence is TGTGCCAGCAGTTCCATGGACAGGGCGGCTTTCTTT. This chain links TRBV6-2 or TRBV6-3 with TRBJ1-1; 8 bases fit TRBD1. Trimming removed 4 bases from V and 11 bases from J; junction bases left unmatched: 6. Germline CDR1 and CDR2: MNHEY and SVGEGT. This CDR3 is built from 12 residues.

The genes are TRBV29-1 and TRBJ2-5, with TRBD2 identical over 7 bases. This CDR3 is built from 14 residues. The germline V gene has CDR1 SQVTM and CDR2 ANQGSEA. The V and J ends lost 4 bases and 2 bases, in that order; junction bases with no gene match: 7. CDR3: CSVVRAGLQETQYF. In DNA form, the CDR3 reads TGCAGCGTTGTAAGAGCGGGATTACAAGAGACCCAGTACTTC.

CDR3 residues: CASSDPQTQLFF. DNA of the CDR3: TGCGCCAGCAGTGATCCACAGACGCAACTGTTTTTT. The chain carries TRBV10-1 and TRBJ1-4; D is uncertain. The CDR3 extends over 12 amino acids. Trimming pared 3 bases from V and 12 bases from J, leaving 11 bases between. Germline V gene data show CDR1 as WNHNN and CDR2 as SYGVQD (reference sequence).

This clone was detected once. The chain has TRBV11-1 and TRBJ1-1; TRBD1 agrees at 8 bases. After removal of 4 bases from V and 4 bases from J, the junction contained 2 bases not matched to a gene. CDR1 is SGHAT and CDR2 is FQDESV in the germline V gene (reference sequence). The CDR3 consists of 13 residues. CDR3 amino acids: CASSSQGGTEAFF. The DNA of the CDR3 is TGTGCCAGCAGCTCACAGGGGGGCACTGAAGCTTTCTTT.

On this clone: The same CDR3 is also encoded by other DNA sequences in this sample. V usage is TRBV10-1 and J usage is TRBJ2-2, with TRBD1 identical over 8 bases. The CDR3 totals 13 residues. Trimming removed 4 bases from V and 5 bases from J; junction bases left unmatched: 0. Germline-derived CDR1 and CDR2 are WNHNN and SYGVQD (reference sequence). In nucleotides, the CDR3 is TGCGCCAGCAGTGGGACAGGGACCGGGGAGCTGTTTTTT. This translates into CASSGTGTGELFF.

The J gene is TRBJ1-4, the V gene TRBV7-6, with 10 bases aligning to TRBD1. CDR1 and CDR2 from the germline V gene are SGHVS and FNYEAQ. This CDR3 is 14 amino acids long. Losses at the gene ends were 5 bases for V and 7 bases for J; bases not matched to a gene: 4. CDR3 nucleotide sequence: TGTGCCAGCAGCGTCGGGACAGGGGTTGAAAAACTGTTTTTT. Encoded protein: CASSVGTGVEKLFF.

The chain carries TRBV30 and TRBJ2-3; 12 positions agree with TRBD2. Unmatched junction bases numbered 2, after V lost 4 bases and J lost 3 bases. This CDR3 has 14 amino acids. The V gene's germline CDR1 is GTSNPN and CDR2 SVGIG (reference sequence). The CDR3 DNA follows: TGTGCCTGGACTAGCGGGAGGGTGACAGATACGCAGTATTTT. Residues: CAWTSGRVTDTQYF.

This clone appeared once. For the CDR3, the DNA is TGTGCCAGCAGCGTAGACGGGGAAGCCAAAAACATTCAGTACTTC. Translating gives CASSVDGEAKNIQYF. The chain links TRBV9 to TRBJ2-4; maybe TRBD2 (5 bases). Germline assignment: CDR1 SGDLS and CDR2 YYNGEE. Between the trimmed V and J ends, which lost 0 bases and 0 bases, there was a span of 7 bases. This CDR3 spans 15 amino acids.

This chain connects TRBV2 to TRBJ2-7; possibly TRBD1 for D (6 bases). CDR3 size: 15 residues. CDR1 is SNHLY, CDR2 FYNNEI, per germline. Trimming removed 6 bases at V and 0 bases at J, with 15 bases between. CDR3 protein: CASRDTGSGSYEQYF. The CDR3, as DNA: TGTGCCAGCAGAGATACAGGGAGCGGCTCCTACGAGCAGTACTTC.

This chain connects TRBV29-1 to TRBJ2-7, with TRBD1 matching 9 bases. Per the germline V gene, CDR1 is SQVTM and CDR2 is ANQGSEA. This CDR3 contains 15 residues. Trimming took 6 bases from V and 2 from J; bases not matched to a gene: 11. The CDR3 coding sequence is TGCAGCGTCGCAAAACCGGGACAGGGAACCTACGAGCAGTACTTC. Its translation is CSVAKPGQGTYEQYF.

The chain recombines TRBV4-1 with TRBJ1-1; D perhaps matches TRBD1 (5 bases). From germline, CDR1 is MGHRA and CDR2 YSYEKL. The CDR3 is 17 amino acids. V was cut by 0 bases and J by 1 base, with 15 bases left in between. The CDR3 DNA is TGCGCCAGCAGCCAAGATCTGACCAGGGTGGGGAACACTGAAGCTTTCTTT. Translated: CASSQDLTRVGNTEAFF.